The clone carrying this T cell receptor beta chain was recorded at least ten times. Its antigen is as yet unknown. TCRdb re-called the 5' RACE reads through MiXCR, storing one row per CDR3 protein. The sample lists around 300,000 distinct CDR3 sequences; approximately 12% were seen once. These data are taken from a study of T-cell memory formation after mild COVID-19. Study details: The two donors had largely donor-specific TCR clusters.

Between the trimmed V and J ends, which lost 3 bases and 11 bases, there was a span of 8 bases. Germline V gives CDR1 MGHDK, CDR2 SYGVNS. The CDR3 has 11 amino acids. Regarding the study as a whole: Memory from before infection featured some responding clones, which suggests cross-reactive memory joined. SARS-CoV-2 specificity was not confirmed for second-wave clones peaking on day 37.

Sequenced sample: PBMCs or a T cell subset sorted from them (not recorded which). The sequence was collected from a young man who had mild COVID-19 (a few samples of this study predate the infection). Cell type and time point are not known. The chain has TRBV25-1 and TRBJ2-4; D is possibly TRBD2 (5 bases). This CDR3 is CASSDGEFQYF. CDR3 in DNA: TGTGCCAGCAGTGACGGGGAATTTCAGTACTTC.